Sequencing of this TCR beta chain was carried out in a study of blood T cell repertoires in COVID-19. The wider study: From T cells, B-cell-depleted T cells, or PBMCs came the material, which was cDNA or gDNA.

Authors' data handling: Amplification from reference gene primers served as the basis for estimated nucleated cell counts. The table came from immunoSEQ multiplex PCR; TCRdb's copy has only in-frame clones and leaves some out. That table gives V, J and clone size, and the DNA gave D and trimming. The sample yields 220,000 or so clones, 82% seen once. The CDR3 is 14 residues long. Trimming removed 7 bases from V and 7 bases from J; junction bases left unmatched: 14. Germline lookup yields CDR1 SQVTM and CDR2 ANQGSEA. Seattle participants joined during active infection and were tracked over time. The gene calls are TRBV29-1 and TRBJ1-2; 8 nucleotides align to TRBD1. Sequencing was done on a sample of peripheral blood. The clonotype was recovered from a woman aged 80 or older with COVID-19, enrolled during active disease. The CDR3 DNA reads as TGCAGCGCAGGGGGGCGGCAGGGGGCTTTTGGCTACACCTTC. Its translation: CSAGGRQGAFGYTF.